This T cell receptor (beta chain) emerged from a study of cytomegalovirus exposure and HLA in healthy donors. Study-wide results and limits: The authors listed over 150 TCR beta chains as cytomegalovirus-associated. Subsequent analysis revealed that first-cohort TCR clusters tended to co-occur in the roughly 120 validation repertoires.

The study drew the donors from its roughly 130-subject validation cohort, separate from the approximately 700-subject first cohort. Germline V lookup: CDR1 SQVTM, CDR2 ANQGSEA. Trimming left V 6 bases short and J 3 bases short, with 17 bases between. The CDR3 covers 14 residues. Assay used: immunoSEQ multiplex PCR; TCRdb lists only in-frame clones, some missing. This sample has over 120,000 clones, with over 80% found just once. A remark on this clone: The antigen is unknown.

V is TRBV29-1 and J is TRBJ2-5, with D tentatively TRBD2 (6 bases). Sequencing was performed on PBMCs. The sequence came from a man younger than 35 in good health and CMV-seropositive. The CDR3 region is CSVAASDLKETQYF. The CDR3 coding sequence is TGCAGCGTAGCTGCTAGCGATCTAAAAGAGACCCAGTACTTC.